The 6 T cell receptor beta chains presented below share a single source sample, sequenced in a study of shared clonotypes between healthy human individuals. Here immunoSEQ multiplex PCR was the method, and the copy in TCRdb shows in-frame clones only, minus some. Of some 1.5 million clones detected, approximately 97% appear once; the ten largest clones hold approximately 1.2%. Input material: naive CD4+ T cells sorted from blood. Noted subset: CD45RA+ positively selected. The receptor set was obtained from a man aged 30-40 years in good health.

The V gene is TRBV9, the J gene TRBJ1-3, with TRBD1 matching over 7 bases. The V and J ends lost 4 bases and 1 base, in that order; junction bases with no gene match: 11. The germline V gene has CDR1 SGDLS and CDR2 YYNGEE. The CDR3 consists of 17 residues. CDR3 amino acids: CASSPRPGGLSGNTIYF. The DNA of the CDR3 is TGTGCCAGCAGCCCTCGCCCAGGGGGGCTTTCTGGAAACACCATATATTTT.

This chain uses TRBV25-1 with TRBJ2-3; D is possibly TRBD2 (5 bases). The germline CDR1 and CDR2 sequences are MGHDK and SYGVNS. The CDR3 totals 16 residues. Trimming pared 1 base from V and 2 bases from J, leaving 13 bases between. DNA for the CDR3: TGTGCCAGCAGTGAATTGGAAGCGGACCTCACAGATACGCAGTATTTT. Translating gives CASSELEADLTDTQYF.

The table lists this clone with a count of one. The genes are TRBV30 and TRBJ2-3; the D is unclear. V was clipped by 1 base and J by 2 bases, with 16 bases between them. Per the germline V gene, CDR1 is GTSNPN and CDR2 is SVGIG (reference sequence). This CDR3 is 16 amino acids long. CDR3 DNA: TGTGCCTGGAGTGCCATTCAGAGACTTACCACAGATACGCAGTATTTT. Amino acid sequence: CAWSAIQRLTTDTQYF.

With respect to this clone: Other DNA sequences in this sample translate to the same CDR3. This sequence joins TRBV10-3 and TRBJ2-3; D not resolved. Trimming cost V 3 bases and J 4 bases, with 5 bases left between them. Germline loops: CDR1 ENHRY, CDR2 SYGVKD. This CDR3 has 12 amino acids. The CDR3 spells CAISDRSDTQYF. CDR3 nucleotides: TGTGCCATCAGTGACCGCTCAGATACGCAGTATTTT.

DNA of the CDR3: TGTGCCAGCAGTTTATCGATGTATCCTCGCACAGATACGCAGTATTTT. It encodes CASSLSMYPRTDTQYF. V gene TRBV27 combines with J gene TRBJ2-3; unclear D gene. The CDR3 runs to 16 residues. V gave up 0 bases and J gave up 1 base, with 11 bases separating them. The V gene's germline CDR1 is MNHEY and CDR2 SMNVEV (reference sequence).

The CDR3: CAINPGQGAYEQYF. As DNA, the CDR3 is TGTGCCATCAACCCGGGACAGGGGGCCTACGAGCAGTACTTC. The chain is built from TRBV10-3 and TRBJ2-7, with 11 positions matching TRBD1. The CDR3 is 14 amino acids. Germline V CDR1 and CDR2: ENHRY, SYGVKD. Losses at the gene ends were 7 bases for V and 2 bases for J; bases not matched to a gene: 4.